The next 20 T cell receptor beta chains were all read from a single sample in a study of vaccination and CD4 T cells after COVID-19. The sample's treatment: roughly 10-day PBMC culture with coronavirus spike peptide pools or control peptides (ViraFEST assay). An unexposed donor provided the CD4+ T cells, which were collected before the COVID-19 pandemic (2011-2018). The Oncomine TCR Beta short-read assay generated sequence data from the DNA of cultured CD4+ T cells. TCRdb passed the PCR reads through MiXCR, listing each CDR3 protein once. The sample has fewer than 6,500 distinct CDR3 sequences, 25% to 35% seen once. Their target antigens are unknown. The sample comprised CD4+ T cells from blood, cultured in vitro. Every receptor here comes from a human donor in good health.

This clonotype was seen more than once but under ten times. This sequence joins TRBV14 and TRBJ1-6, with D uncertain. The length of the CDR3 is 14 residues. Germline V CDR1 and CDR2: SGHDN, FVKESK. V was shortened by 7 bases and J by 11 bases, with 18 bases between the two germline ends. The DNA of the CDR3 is TGTGCCAGCACCCAGCGACCCGGTTCGACACCCCTCCACTTT. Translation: CASTQRPGSTPLHF. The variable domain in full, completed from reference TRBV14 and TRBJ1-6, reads EAGVTQFPSHSVIEKGQTVTLRCDPISGHDNLYWYRRVMGKEIKFLLHFVKESKQDESGMPNNRFLAERTGGTYSTLKVQPAELEDSGVYFCASTQRPGSTPLHFGNGTRLTVT.

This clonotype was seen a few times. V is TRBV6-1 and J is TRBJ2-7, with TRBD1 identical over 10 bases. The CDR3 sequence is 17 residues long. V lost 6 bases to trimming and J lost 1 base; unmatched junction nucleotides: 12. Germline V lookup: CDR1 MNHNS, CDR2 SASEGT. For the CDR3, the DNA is TGTGCCAGCAGACGGGACAGGGGACCGTATTCTTCCTACGAGCAGTACTTC. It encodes CASRRDRGPYSSYEQYF.

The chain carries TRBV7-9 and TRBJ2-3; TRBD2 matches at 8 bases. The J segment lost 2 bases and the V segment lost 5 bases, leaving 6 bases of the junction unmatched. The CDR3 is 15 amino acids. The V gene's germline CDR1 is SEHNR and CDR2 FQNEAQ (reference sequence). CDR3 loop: CASSTQRGLTDTQYF. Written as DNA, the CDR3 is TGTGCCAGCAGCACACAGCGGGGGCTCACAGATACGCAGTATTTT.

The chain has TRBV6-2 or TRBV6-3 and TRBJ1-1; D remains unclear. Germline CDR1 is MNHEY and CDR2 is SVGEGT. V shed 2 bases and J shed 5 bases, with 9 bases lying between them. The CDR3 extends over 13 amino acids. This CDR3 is CASSYNDGTEAFF. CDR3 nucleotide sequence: TGTGCCAGCAGTTACAACGACGGAACTGAAGCTTTCTTT.

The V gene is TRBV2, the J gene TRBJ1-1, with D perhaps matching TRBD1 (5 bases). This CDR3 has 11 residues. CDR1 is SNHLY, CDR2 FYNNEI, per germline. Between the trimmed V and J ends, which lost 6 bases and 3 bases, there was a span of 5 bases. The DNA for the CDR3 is TGTGCCAGCAGGACAGACACTGAAGCTTTCTTT. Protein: CASRTDTEAFF.

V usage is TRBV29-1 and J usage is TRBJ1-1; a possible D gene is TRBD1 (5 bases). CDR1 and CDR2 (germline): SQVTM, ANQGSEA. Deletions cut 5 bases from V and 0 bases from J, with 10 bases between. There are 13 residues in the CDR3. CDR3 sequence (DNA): TGCAGCGTTCGGGGACGGATGAACACTGAAGCTTTCTTT. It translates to CSVRGRMNTEAFF.

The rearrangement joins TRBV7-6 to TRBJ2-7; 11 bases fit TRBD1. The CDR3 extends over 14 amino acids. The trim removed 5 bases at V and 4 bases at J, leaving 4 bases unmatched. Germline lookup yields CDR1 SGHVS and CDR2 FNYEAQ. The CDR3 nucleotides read TGTGCCAGCAGCCCCGGGACAGGGGGTTACGAGCAGTACTTC. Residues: CASSPGTGGYEQYF.

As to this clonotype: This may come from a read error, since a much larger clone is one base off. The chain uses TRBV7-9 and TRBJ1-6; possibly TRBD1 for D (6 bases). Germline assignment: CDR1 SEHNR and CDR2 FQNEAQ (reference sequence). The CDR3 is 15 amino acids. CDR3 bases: TGTGCCAGCGGCTTCGAAAGACCAGGGGATTCACCCCTCCACTTT. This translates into CASGFERPGDSPLHF.

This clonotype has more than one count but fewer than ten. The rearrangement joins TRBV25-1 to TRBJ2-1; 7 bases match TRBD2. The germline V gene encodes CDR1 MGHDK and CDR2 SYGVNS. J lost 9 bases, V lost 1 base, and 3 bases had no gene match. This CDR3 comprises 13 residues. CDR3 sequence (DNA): TGTGCCAGCAGTGAATTCCCGGGGGGTGAGCAGTTCTTC. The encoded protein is CASSEFPGGEQFF.

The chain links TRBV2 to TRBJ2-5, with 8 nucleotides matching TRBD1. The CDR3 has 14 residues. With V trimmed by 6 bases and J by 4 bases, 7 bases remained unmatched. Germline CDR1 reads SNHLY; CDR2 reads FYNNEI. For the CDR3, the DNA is TGTGCCAGCAGCGTAACAGGGGGTTCAGAGACCCAGTACTTC. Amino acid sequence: CASSVTGGSETQYF.

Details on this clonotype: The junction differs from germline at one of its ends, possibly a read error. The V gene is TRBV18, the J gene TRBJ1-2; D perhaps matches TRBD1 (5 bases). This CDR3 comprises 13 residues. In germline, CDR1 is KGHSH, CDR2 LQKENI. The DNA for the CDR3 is TGCGCCAGCCCAGACCGGGGGAAGGATGGCTACACCTTC. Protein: CASPDRGKDGYTF.

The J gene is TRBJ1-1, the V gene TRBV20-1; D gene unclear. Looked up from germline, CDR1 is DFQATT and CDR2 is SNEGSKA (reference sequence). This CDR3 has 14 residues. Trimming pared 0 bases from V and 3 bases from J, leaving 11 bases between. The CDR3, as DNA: TGCAGTGCTAGAGAGTCAGGAGACCACACTGAAGCTTTCTTT. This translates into CSARESGDHTEAFF.

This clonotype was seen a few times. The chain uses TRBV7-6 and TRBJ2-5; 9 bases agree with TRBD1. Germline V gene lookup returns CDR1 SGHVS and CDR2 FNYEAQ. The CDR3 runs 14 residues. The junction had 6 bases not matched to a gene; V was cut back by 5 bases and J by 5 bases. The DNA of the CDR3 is TGTGCCAGCAGCATACAGGGGGCGCGGGAGACCCAGTACTTC. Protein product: CASSIQGARETQYF.

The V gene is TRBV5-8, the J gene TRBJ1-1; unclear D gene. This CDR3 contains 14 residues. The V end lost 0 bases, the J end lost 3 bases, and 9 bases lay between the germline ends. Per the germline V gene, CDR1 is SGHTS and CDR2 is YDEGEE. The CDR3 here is CASSLAGRDTEAFF. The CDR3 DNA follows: TGTGCCAGCAGCTTGGCGGGTAGAGACACTGAAGCTTTCTTT.

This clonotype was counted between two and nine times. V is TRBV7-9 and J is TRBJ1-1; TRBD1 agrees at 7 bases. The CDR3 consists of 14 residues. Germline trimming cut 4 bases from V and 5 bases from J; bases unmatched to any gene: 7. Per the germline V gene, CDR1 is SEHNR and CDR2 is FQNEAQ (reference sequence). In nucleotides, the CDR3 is TGTGCCAGCAGCTCGGAGGGGGCGAAGACTGAAGCTTTCTTT. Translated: CASSSEGAKTEAFF.

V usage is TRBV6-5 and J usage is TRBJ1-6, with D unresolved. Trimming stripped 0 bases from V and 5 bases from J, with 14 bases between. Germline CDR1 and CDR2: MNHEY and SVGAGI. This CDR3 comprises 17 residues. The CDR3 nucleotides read TGTGCCAGCAGTTACTCCTCCGGACCTGCCCATAATTCACCCCTCCACTTT. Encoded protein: CASSYSSGPAHNSPLHF.

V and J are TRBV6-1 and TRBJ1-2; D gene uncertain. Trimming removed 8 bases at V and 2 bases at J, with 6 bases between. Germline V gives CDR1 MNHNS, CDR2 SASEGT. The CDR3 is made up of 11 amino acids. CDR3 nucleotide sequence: TGTGCCAGCGGGAGGAACTATGGCTACACCTTC. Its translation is CASGRNYGYTF.

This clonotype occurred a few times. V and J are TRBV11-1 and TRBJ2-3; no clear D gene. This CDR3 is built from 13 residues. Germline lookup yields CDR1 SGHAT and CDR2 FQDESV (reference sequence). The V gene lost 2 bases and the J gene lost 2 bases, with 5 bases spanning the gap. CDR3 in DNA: TGTGCCAGCAGCTTAAGAGACACAGATACGCAGTATTTT. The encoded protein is CASSLRDTDTQYF.

This chain's CDR3 is CASSLEMGNQPQHF. In DNA, the CDR3 is TGTGCCAGCAGCTTAGAGATGGGGAACCAGCCCCAGCATTTT. V gene TRBV7-8 combines with J gene TRBJ1-5; unclear D gene. V was pared by 1 base and J by 7 bases, with 11 bases between. The CDR3 extends over 14 amino acids. CDR1 and CDR2 (germline): SGHVS, FQNEAQ.

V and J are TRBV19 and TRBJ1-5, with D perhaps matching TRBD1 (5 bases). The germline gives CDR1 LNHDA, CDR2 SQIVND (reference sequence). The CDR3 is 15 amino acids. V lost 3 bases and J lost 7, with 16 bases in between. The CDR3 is CASSIGDPRLQPQHF. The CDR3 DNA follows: TGTGCCAGTAGTATTGGGGACCCCCGACTCCAGCCCCAGCATTTT.